This TCR beta chain was found in a study of T cell responses to AZD1222 COVID-19 vaccine. Germline V lookup: CDR1 SEHNR, CDR2 FQNEAQ (reference sequence). The length of the CDR3 is 16 residues. Trimming pared 5 bases from V and 0 bases from J, leaving 11 bases between. Clones were read by immunoSEQ multiplex PCR, and TCRdb kept only the in-frame ones, dropping some. The sample yields more than 90,000 clones, 85% to 90% seen once. The chain combines TRBV7-9 with TRBJ1-6; D unclear. The source material was peripheral blood, sampled 28 days after the second AZD1222 dose. This clonotype was sampled from an adult who received the AZD1222 COVID-19 vaccine. The CDR3 DNA reads as TGTGCCAGCAGCCTCGGACGGGGCTCCTATAATTCACCCCTCCACTTT. It yields the protein CASSLGRGSYNSPLHF.